This is a list of T cell receptor beta chains from one sample in a study of shared clonotypes between healthy human individuals. Here immunoSEQ multiplex PCR was the method, and the copy in TCRdb shows in-frame clones only, minus some. The sample holds 800,000 or so clones, 96% seen once. The sample taken for sequencing was naive CD8+ T cells sorted from blood. Receptors were obtained from a man aged 25 to 40 in good health. Both conserved end residues are part of each CDR3. The D gene is left open where the match is weak. Where a row states a size, it is once, few, many or the class of an expanded clone; other rows omit it.

D | size | J | length | V | DNA | CDR3
TRBD2 | . | TRBJ2-7 | 15 | TRBV7-2 | TGTGCCAGCAGCACCCCCGCGGGAGGTACCTACGAGCAGTACTTC | CASSTPAGGTYEQYF
. | . | TRBJ2-4 | 14 | TRBV18 | TGTGCCAGCTCACCACCGATTAGCAGGGGGGTTCAGTACTTC | CASSPPISRGVQYF
. | . | TRBJ1-1 | 14 | TRBV28 | TGTGCCAGCACCTTTTCTACTAGTAACACTGAAGCTTTCTTT | CASTFSTSNTEAFF
. | . | TRBJ2-7 | 15 | TRBV4-2 | TGTGCCAGCAGCCAAGCAGCAGGAGTGACATACGAGCAGTACTTC | CASSQAAGVTYEQYF
TRBD1 | . | TRBJ2-1 | 16 | TRBV9 | TGTGCCAGCAGCGAGAGGACAGGGACCTCCTACAATGAGCAGTTCTTC | CASSERTGTSYNEQFF
. | once | TRBJ1-1 | 15 | TRBV6-5 | TGTGCCAGCTTTAAATCGGGGGTCGGGTACACTGAAGCTTTCTTT | CASFKSGVGYTEAFF
. | once | TRBJ2-5 | 14 | TRBV5-1 | TGCGCCAGCAGCTCTATTCTAGCGCTCGAGACCCAGTACTTC | CASSSILALETQYF
. | . | TRBJ2-1 | 14 | TRBV4-1 | TGCGCCAGCAGCCAAAGACAGCCCGGCAATGAGCAGTTCTTC | CASSQRQPGNEQFF
. | . | TRBJ2-5 | 14 | TRBV29-1 | TGCAGCGTTTTCATAACAGGGAACCAAGAGACCCAGTACTTC | CSVFITGNQETQYF
TRBD1 | . | TRBJ1-1 | 16 | TRBV9 | TGTGCCAGCAGCGCAAACCGGGACAGGGGAGACACTGAAGCTTTCTTT | CASSANRDRGDTEAFF
. | . | TRBJ1-1 | 15 | TRBV11-2 | TGTGCCAGCAGCTTAGTAATGGGGCTCGACACTGAAGCTTTCTTT | CASSLVMGLDTEAFF
TRBD2 | . | TRBJ2-7 | 15 | TRBV18 | TGTGCCAGCTCGCGACCGGAAGCGGGAGTTTACGAGCAGTACTTC | CASSRPEAGVYEQYF
. | . | TRBJ2-3 | 16 | TRBV18 | TGTGCCAGCTCCCGGCGGACACGCCGCGTCACAGATACGCAGTATTTT | CASSRRTRRVTDTQYF
. | . | TRBJ2-3 | 16 | TRBV15 | TGTGCCACCAGCAGAGTCCTAGCGACTAGCACAGATACGCAGTATTTT | CATSRVLATSTDTQYF
. | . | TRBJ2-2 | 14 | TRBV4-3 | TGCGCCAGCAGCCAAGGACTAGTAAACCGGGAGCTGTTTTTT | CASSQGLVNRELFF
. | . | TRBJ1-1 | 13 | TRBV10-3 | TGTGCCATCAGTGAACGGGAGAACACTGAAGCTTTCTTT | CAISERENTEAFF
. | . | TRBJ2-7 | 14 | TRBV5-1 | TGCGCCAGCAGCGTACGGGGCGGTGGCTACGAGCAGTACTTC | CASSVRGGGYEQYF
. | . | TRBJ1-1 | 13 | TRBV9 | TGTGCCAGCAGCCCCTCTACACGGAAAGAAGCTTTCTTT | CASSPSTRKEAFF
. | . | TRBJ1-5 | 14 | TRBV9 | TGTGCCAGCAGCCCGGGGGGCGGCAATCAGCCCCAGCATTTT | CASSPGGGNQPQHF
. | . | TRBJ1-2 | 14 | TRBV29-1 | TGCAGCGTTGCGGGGGAGACGGGGGAGTATGGCTACACCTTC | CSVAGETGEYGYTF
TRBD2 | . | TRBJ2-1 | 17 | TRBV28 | TGTGCCAGCAGTTTATTAAGACTAGCGGGAGGGTACAATGAGCAGTTCTTC | CASSLLRLAGGYNEQFF
. | . | TRBJ1-1 | 14 | TRBV13 | TGTGCCAGCAGCTTAGGAAGAGGGGGGACTGAAGCTTTCTTT | CASSLGRGGTEAFF
. | . | TRBJ1-1 | 12 | TRBV5-5 | TGTGCCAGCAGCTTTGGGAACTTTGAAGCTTTCTTT | CASSFGNFEAFF
TRBD2 | . | TRBJ2-2 | 19 | TRBV7-6 | TGTGCCAGCAGCTCCCAACCGGGGTCGAGCGGGAGGAACACCGGGGAGCTGTTTTTT | CASSSQPGSSGRNTGELFF
. | . | TRBJ1-2 | 11 | TRBV9 | TGTGCCAGCAAAAGAGGCGGGGGCTACACCTTC | CASKRGGGYTF
TRBD2 | . | TRBJ2-1 | 20 | TRBV4-2 | TGTGCCAGCAGGGGGAGTGGGAGGACTAGCGGGAGTGGCTTTAGCAATGAGCAGTTCTTC | CASRGSGRTSGSGFSNEQFF
TRBD2 | . | TRBJ2-2 | 17 | TRBV28 | TGTGCCAGCAGTTCCATGATAGCGGGAGAAATGATCGGGGAGCTGTTTTTT | CASSSMIAGEMIGELFF